This TCR beta chain was found in a study of T cell repertoires in cytomegalovirus infection. Study details: In public TCR beta signatures, there were indications of both CMV infection and matching HLA type. Whole-study results and caveats: There were HLA-C-restricted CMV-specific TCR beta clonotypes dominating the ex vivo response. The cumulative frequency of public TCR beta families identified carriers of CMV plus the relevant HLA.

TCRdb analysed the reads with MiXCR anew, one entry per CDR3 protein. Of about 240,000 distinct CDR3 sequences in the sample, approximately 13% were seen once. There are 15 residues in the CDR3. J lost 13 bases, V lost 5 bases, and 17 bases had no gene match. Germline CDR1 and CDR2: SGHTA and FQGTGA. This clonotype appeared many times. Antigen specificity is unknown. The sequencing input was PBMCs. The rearrangement joins TRBV7-3 to TRBJ2-7; TRBD1 aligns across 10 bases. This sequence was found in a human donor in good health (CMV status not recorded). Some clones in this sample may be carry-over from other donors' samples. The CDR3 here is CASSVSPRQGAELYF. As DNA, the CDR3 is TGTGCCAGCAGCGTATCCCCTCGACAGGGGGCGGAACTTTACTTC.